This T cell receptor (beta chain) was documented in a study of CD8 T cells in ankylosing spondylitis. TCRdb used MiXCR to reprocess the 5' RACE reads, holding one entry per CDR3 protein. The table lists some 240,000 distinct CDR3 sequences, about 18% of them singletons. The CDR3 has 16 residues. The V segment lost 8 bases and the J segment 6 bases; nucleotides outside the gene matches: 11. The sample was blood, either unsorted or a sorted T cell fraction (not recorded which). The genes are TRBV12-3 or TRBV12-4 and TRBJ2-1; 12 nucleotides agree with TRBD2. The clonotype comes from a male donor with ankylosing spondylitis or in good health (not recorded which). The CDR3 nucleotides are TGTGCCAGCTGGAGTATAACTAGCGGGAGGAGCAATGAGCAGTTCTTC. Amino acid sequence: CASWSITSGRSNEQFF.